Here is one T cell receptor beta chain with its context. Its matching antigen is unknown. These data come from a study of identical twins. General study findings and limits: Twins showed weaker excess sharing in their beta out-of-frame sequences.

J lost 5 bases, V lost 0 bases, and 7 bases had no gene match. The germline V gene encodes CDR1 LGHNA and CDR2 YNFKEQ. The CDR3 runs 16 residues. TCRdb recomputed calls from the 5' RACE reads with MiXCR, one row per CDR3 protein. The table records 700,000 to 950,000 distinct CDR3 sequences, around 12% of them present only once. These records were also assigned to another study, of yellow fever vaccine responses in identical twins.

This sequence originates from a woman aged 18-29 years in good health. This chain connects TRBV4-2 to TRBJ2-3; TRBD2 agrees at 8 bases. The sequenced sample was PBMCs. Here the CDR3 reads CASSQDSGGVGDTQYF. The CDR3 DNA is TGTGCCAGCAGCCAAGACTCGGGGGGGGTAGGAGATACGCAGTATTTT.